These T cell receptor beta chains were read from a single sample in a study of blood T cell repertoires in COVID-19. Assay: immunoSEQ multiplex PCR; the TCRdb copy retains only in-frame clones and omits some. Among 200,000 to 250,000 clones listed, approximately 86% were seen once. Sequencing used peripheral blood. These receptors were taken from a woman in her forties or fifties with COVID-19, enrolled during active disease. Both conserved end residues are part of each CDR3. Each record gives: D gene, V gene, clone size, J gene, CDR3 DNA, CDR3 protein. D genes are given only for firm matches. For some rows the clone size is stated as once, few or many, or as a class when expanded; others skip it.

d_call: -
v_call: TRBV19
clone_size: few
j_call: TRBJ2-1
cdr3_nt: TGTGCCAGCCACGGAGGGGCCACCTACAATGAGCAGTTCTTC
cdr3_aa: CASHGGATYNEQFF

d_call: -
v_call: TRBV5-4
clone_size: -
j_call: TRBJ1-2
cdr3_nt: TGTGCCAGCAGCTTGGGTTCGGTCAACTATGGCTACACCTTC
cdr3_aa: CASSLGSVNYGYTF

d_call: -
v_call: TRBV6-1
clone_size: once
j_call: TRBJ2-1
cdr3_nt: TGTGCCAGCAGTGAATGGGACAACTACAATGAGCAGTTCTTC
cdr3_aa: CASSEWDNYNEQFF

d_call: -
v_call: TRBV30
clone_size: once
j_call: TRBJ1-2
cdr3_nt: TGTGCCTGGAGACAGTTTCCCGGCTATGGCTACACCTTC
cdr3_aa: CAWRQFPGYGYTF

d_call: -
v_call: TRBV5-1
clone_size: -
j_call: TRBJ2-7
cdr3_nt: TGCGCCAACATCCGGCGGGGCGCAAGCTACGAGCAGTACTTC
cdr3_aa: CANIRRGASYEQYF

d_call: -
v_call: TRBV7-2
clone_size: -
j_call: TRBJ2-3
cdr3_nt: TGTGCCAGCAGCCCCGGGGGCACAGATACGCAGTATTTT
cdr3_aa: CASSPGGTDTQYF

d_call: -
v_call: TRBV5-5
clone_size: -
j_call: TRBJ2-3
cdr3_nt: TGTGCCAGTAGCCGGGACTGGGGCACAGATACGCAGTATTTT
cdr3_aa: CASSRDWGTDTQYF

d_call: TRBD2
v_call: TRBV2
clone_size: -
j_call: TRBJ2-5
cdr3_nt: TGTGCCAGCAGTCGACTAGCGGGGGGTCAAGAGACCCAGTACTTC
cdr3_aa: CASSRLAGGQETQYF

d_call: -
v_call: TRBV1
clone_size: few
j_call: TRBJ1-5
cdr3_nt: TGCACCAGCAGCCCCAAACAGAAACGGAATCAGCCCCAGCATTTT
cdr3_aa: CTSSPKQKRNQPQHF

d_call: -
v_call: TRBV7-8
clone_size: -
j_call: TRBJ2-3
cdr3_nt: TGTGCCAGCAGCTTAAGAGGGTGGCTAGGGTCCCCTTCTAGCACAGATACGCAGTATTTT
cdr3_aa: CASSLRGWLGSPSSTDTQYF

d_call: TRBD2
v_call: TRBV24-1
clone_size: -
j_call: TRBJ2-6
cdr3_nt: TGTGCCACCAGTACCGGACTAGCGGGGGTCTCTGGGGCCAACGTCCTGACTTTC
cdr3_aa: CATSTGLAGVSGANVLTF

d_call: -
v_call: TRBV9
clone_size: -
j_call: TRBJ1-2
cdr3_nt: TGTGCCAGCAGCGGCTTATTACAGGCGCCCGGCTACACCTTC
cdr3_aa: CASSGLLQAPGYTF

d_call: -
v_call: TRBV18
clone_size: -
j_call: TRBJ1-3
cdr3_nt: TGTGCCAGCTCACCGCTACCGGGACATAGCTCTGGAAACACCATATATTTT
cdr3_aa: CASSPLPGHSSGNTIYF

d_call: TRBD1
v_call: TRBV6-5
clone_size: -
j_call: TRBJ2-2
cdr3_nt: TGTGCCAGCAGTCCAAGACAGGGGGGTGCCGGGGAGCTGTTTTTT
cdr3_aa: CASSPRQGGAGELFF

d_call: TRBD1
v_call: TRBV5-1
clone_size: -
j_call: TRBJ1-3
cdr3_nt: TGCGCCAGCAGCTTGGAAGGGACAGGGATGGGAAACACCATATATTTT
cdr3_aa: CASSLEGTGMGNTIYF

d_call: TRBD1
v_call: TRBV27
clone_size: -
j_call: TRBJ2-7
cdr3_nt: TGTGCCAGCAGTTTAGAAGGGGGCGGAAACTACGAGCAGTACTTC
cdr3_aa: CASSLEGGGNYEQYF

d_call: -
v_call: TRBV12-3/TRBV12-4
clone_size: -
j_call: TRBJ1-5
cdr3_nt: TGTGCCAGCAGCCCGGGAGGCAATCAGCCCCAGCATTTT
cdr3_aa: CASSPGGNQPQHF

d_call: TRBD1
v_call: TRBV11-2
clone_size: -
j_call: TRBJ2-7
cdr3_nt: TGTGCCAGCAGCATCCTAGGGGGCGTGTACGAGCAGTACTTC
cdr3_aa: CASSILGGVYEQYF

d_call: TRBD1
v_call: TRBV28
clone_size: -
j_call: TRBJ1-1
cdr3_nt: TGTGCCAGCAGTTTAAGGGACAGGGCGAACACTGAAGCTTTCTTT
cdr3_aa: CASSLRDRANTEAFF

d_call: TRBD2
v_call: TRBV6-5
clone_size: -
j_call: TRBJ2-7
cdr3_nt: TGTGCCAGCAGGGGTCGACTAGCGGGATACGAGCAGTACTTC
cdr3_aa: CASRGRLAGYEQYF

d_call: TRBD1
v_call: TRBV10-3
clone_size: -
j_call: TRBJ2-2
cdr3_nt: TGTGCCATCAGTGAGGGACAGGGAACCGGGGAGCTGTTTTTT
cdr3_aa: CAISEGQGTGELFF

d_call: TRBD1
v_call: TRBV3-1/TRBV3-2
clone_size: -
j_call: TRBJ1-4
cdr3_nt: TGTGCCAGCAGCCAAGACTCGACAGGGATCACAACTAATGAAAAACTGTTTTTT
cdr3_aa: CASSQDSTGITTNEKLFF

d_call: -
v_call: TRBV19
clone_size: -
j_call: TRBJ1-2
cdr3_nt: TGTGCCAGTAGTCTGAGCCGGGGATCCATTGGCTACACCTTC
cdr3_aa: CASSLSRGSIGYTF

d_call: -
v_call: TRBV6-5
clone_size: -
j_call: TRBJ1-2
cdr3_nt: TGTGCCAGCAGCCCATCAGGGGTTAGTCTTTATGGCTACACCTTC
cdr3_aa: CASSPSGVSLYGYTF

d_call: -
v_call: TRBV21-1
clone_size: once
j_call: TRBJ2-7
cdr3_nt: TGTGCCAGCAGCTACCCCAACAGACAGGGTCAGGAGCAGTACTTC
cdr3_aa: CASSYPNRQGQEQYF

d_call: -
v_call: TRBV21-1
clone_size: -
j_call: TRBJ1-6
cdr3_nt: TGTGCCAGCGAGGGGGCCGATAATTCACCCCTCCACTTT
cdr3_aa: CASEGADNSPLHF

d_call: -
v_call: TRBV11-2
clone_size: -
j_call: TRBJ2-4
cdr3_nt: TGTGCCAGCAGCTTACTCAGAACGGCCAAAAACATTCAGTACTTC
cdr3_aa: CASSLLRTAKNIQYF

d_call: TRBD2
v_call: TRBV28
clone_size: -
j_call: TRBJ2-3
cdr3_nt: TGTGCCAGCAGCTTATTACTAGCGGGGGGGAGGAAAGATACGCAGTATTTT
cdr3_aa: CASSLLLAGGRKDTQYF

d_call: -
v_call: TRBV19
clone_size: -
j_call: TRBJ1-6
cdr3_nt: TGTGCCAGTAGTATCGTACAGTCTAATTCACCCCTCCACTTT
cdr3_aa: CASSIVQSNSPLHF

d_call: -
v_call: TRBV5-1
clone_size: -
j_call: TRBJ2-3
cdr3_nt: TGCGCCAGCAGCTTGGCAGTTAGTGGAGGGGATACGCAGTATTTT
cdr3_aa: CASSLAVSGGDTQYF

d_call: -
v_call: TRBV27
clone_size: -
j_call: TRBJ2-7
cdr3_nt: TGTGCCAGCAAAAACAGGGCCTACGAGCAGTACTTC
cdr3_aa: CASKNRAYEQYF

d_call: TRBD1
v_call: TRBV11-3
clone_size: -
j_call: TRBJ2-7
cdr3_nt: TGTGCCAGCAGCCCGAGACCGGGACAGACCTTTGAGCAGTACTTC
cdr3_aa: CASSPRPGQTFEQYF

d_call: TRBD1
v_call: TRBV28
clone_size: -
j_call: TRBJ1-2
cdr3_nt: TGTGCCAGCACCCCGACAGGGCGTGGCTACACCTTC
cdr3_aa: CASTPTGRGYTF

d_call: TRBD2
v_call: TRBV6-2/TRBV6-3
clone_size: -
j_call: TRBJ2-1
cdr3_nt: TGTGCCAGCAGTGATATGACTAGCGGGGGGGCGAAAGAGCAGTTCTTC
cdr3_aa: CASSDMTSGGAKEQFF

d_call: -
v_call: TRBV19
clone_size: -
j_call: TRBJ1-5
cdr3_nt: TGTGCCAGTAGTCTAGAGGGGCCGCATCAGCCCCAGCATTTT
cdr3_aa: CASSLEGPHQPQHF

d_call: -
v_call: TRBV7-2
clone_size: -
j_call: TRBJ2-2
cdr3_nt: TGTGCCAGCAGCTTAATTGAGGCCGGGGAGCTGTTTTTT
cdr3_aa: CASSLIEAGELFF

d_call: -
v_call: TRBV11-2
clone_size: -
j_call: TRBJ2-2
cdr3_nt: TGTGCCAGCGCTCGGGAGAGCTCCGCAACCGGGGAGCTGTTTTTT
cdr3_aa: CASARESSATGELFF

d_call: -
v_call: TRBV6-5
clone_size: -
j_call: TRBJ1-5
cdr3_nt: TGTGCCAGCAGTTACTCGAGGGTTTCAGACCTCGGATCCCAGCATTTT
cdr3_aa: CASSYSRVSDLGSQHF

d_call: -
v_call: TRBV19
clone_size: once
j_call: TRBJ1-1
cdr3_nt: TGTGCCAGTAGTTACTCCTCACGGAACACTGAAGCTTTCTTT
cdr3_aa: CASSYSSRNTEAFF

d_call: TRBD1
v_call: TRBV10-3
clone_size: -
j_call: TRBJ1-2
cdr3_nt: TGTGCCATCAGTGGCGCTCCGGGACAGGGGGGGCCTAACTATGGCTACACCTTC
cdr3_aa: CAISGAPGQGGPNYGYTF

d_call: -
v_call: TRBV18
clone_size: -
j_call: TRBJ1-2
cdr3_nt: TGTGCCAGCTCACCAAGGGAGGGAGGCTACACCTTC
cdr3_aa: CASSPREGGYTF

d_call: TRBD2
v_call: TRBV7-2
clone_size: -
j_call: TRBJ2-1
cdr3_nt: TGTGGATCGGGGGGGCCGGGCAATGAGCAGTTCTTC
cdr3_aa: CGSGGPGNEQFF

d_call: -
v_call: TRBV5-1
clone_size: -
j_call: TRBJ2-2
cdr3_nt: TGCGCCAGCAGGAGGGCGCGGGGAACCGGGGAGCTGTTTTTT
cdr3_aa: CASRRARGTGELFF

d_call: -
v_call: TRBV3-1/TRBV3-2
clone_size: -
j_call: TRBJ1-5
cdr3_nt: TGTGCCAGCAGCCAAGATAGAAACGTTCTCAGCAATCAGCCCCAGCATTTT
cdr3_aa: CASSQDRNVLSNQPQHF

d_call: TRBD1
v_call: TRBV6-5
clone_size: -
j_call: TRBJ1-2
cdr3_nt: TGTGCCAGCAGGACAGGGGGAACGTACGGCTACACCTTC
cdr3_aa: CASRTGGTYGYTF

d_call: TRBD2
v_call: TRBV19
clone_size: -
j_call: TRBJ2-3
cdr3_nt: TGTGCCAGTAGTATATACGGACTAGCCCCCAGTGGGGATACGCAGTATTTT
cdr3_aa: CASSIYGLAPSGDTQYF

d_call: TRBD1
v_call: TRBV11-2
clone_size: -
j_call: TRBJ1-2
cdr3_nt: TGTGCCAGCAGTCCCGACAGGGTTGGTGGCTACACCTTC
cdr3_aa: CASSPDRVGGYTF

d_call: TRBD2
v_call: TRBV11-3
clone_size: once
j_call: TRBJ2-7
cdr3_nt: TGTGCCAGCAGCCCCGGGGGGAGCTCCTACGAGCAGTACTTC
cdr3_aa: CASSPGGSSYEQYF

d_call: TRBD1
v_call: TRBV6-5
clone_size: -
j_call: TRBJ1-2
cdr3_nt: TGTGCCAGCAGTCCACAGGGGAACTATGGCTACACCTTC
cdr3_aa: CASSPQGNYGYTF

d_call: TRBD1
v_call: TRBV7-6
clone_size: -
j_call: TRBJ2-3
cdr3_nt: TGTGCCAGCAGCTTAGCGCCCAGGGGGCAGATCGGCACAGATACGCAGTATTTT
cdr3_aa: CASSLAPRGQIGTDTQYF

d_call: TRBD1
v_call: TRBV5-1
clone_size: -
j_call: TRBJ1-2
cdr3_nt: TGCGCCAGCAGCTTGGGACAGGGCGACTATGGCTACACCTTC
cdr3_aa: CASSLGQGDYGYTF

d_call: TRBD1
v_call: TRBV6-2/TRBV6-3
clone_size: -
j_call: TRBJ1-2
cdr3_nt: TGTGCCAGCAGCCCACGGCGACAGGGCGTCGACGGCTACACCTTC
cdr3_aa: CASSPRRQGVDGYTF

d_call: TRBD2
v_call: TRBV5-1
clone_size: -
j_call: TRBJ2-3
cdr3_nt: TGCGCCAGCAGCGCAGGACTAGGACCAGATACGCAGTATTTT
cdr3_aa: CASSAGLGPDTQYF

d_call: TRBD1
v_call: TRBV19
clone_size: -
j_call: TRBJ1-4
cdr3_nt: TGTGCCAGCACAGGGGCAACTAATGAAAAACTGTTTTTT
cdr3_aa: CASTGATNEKLFF

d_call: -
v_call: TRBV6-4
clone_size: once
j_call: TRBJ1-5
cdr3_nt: TGTGCCAGCAGGACAGGAAGGGGCAATCAGCCCCAGCATTTT
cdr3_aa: CASRTGRGNQPQHF

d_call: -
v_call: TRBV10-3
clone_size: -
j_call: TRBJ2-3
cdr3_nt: TGTGCCATCAGTGAGTCGCCTGCACTCCCTAGCACAGATACGCAGTATTTT
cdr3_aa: CAISESPALPSTDTQYF